The 14 T cell receptor beta chains reported below all come from one sample, sequenced in a study of glioma-infiltrating T cells after dendritic cell vaccination. Time point: after dendritic cell vaccination, including at tumor progression/relapse. Profiled with immunoSEQ multiplex PCR; TCRdb holds only in-frame clones, not every one. The sample holds 100,000 to 120,000 clones, roughly 89% seen once. Source: blood, taken after dendritic cell vaccination. Every receptor here comes from a human donor with glioblastoma.

The genes are TRBV30 and TRBJ1-1; the match to TRBD1 covers 8 bases. Germline CDR1 GTSNPN, CDR2 SVGIG (reference sequence). CDR3 length: 13 residues. V was pared by 7 bases and J by 1 base, with 5 bases of the junction left unmatched. The CDR3 loop is CAYSTGANTEAFF. In nucleotides, the CDR3 is TGTGCCTATTCGACAGGGGCGAACACTGAAGCTTTCTTT.

The chain combines TRBV15 with TRBJ1-2, with 11 bases matching TRBD1. Germline assignment: CDR1 LNHNV and CDR2 YYDKDF (reference sequence). Unmatched junction bases numbered 2, after V lost 5 bases and J lost 6 bases. The CDR3 length is 13 residues. The chain's CDR3 is CATSQGQGDGYTF. The CDR3 coding sequence is TGTGCCACCAGCCAGGGACAGGGGGATGGCTACACCTTC.

This rearrangement joins TRBV2 to TRBJ2-7, with no clear D. The CDR3 is 12 residues long. V lost 8 bases and J lost 2, with 10 bases in between. Per the germline V gene, CDR1 is SNHLY and CDR2 is FYNNEI. Here the CDR3 reads CASEHVPYEQYF. The CDR3 bases are TGTGCCAGCGAACATGTCCCCTACGAGCAGTACTTC.

J is TRBJ2-1 and V is TRBV6-1; 7 bases map to TRBD2. The CDR3 consists of 14 residues. With 7 bases clipped from V and 7 bases from J, the junction kept 10 bases outside the gene matches. CDR1 and CDR2 from the germline V gene are MNHNS and SASEGT. DNA of the CDR3: TGTGCCAGCACGGCCGGGAGGTCAGAAAATGAGCAGTTCTTC. Translating it yields CASTAGRSENEQFF.

The chain is built from TRBV5-6 and TRBJ1-4; 11 bases are shared with TRBD1. Germline V gene sequence: CDR1 SGHDT, CDR2 YYEEEE. This CDR3 contains 14 residues. With V trimmed by 2 bases and J by 10 bases, 4 bases remained unmatched. The CDR3 bases are TGTGCCAGCAGCTTACGGACAGGGGGCGGAAAACTGTTTTTT. This translates into CASSLRTGGGKLFF.

This chain connects TRBV5-1 to TRBJ2-7, with D perhaps TRBD1 (7 bases). Trimming cost V 0 bases and J 1 base, with 11 bases left between them. The CDR3 has 15 amino acids. Germline CDR1 SGHRS, CDR2 YFSETQ. As DNA, the CDR3 is TGCGCCAGCAGCTTGGGCGCAGGGGGGTCCTACGAGCAGTACTTC. It is translated as CASSLGAGGSYEQYF.

V and J are TRBV2 and TRBJ1-2; D is perhaps TRBD1 (5 bases). The CDR3 sequence is 11 residues long. The germline V and J ends were trimmed by 5 bases and 7 bases, with 8 bases remaining between them. Germline lookup yields CDR1 SNHLY and CDR2 FYNNEI. This CDR3 reads CASSLGGGYTF. In DNA form, the CDR3 reads TGTGCCAGCAGTCTGGGGGGTGGCTACACCTTC.

The V gene is TRBV5-6, the J gene TRBJ2-2; 14 nucleotides line up with TRBD2. CDR3 length: 16 amino acids. V was clipped by 3 bases and J by 8 bases; unmatched bases: 6. Looked up from germline, CDR1 is SGHDT and CDR2 is YYEEEE. CDR3 loop: CASSSRLAGGLGELFF. The CDR3 DNA reads TGTGCCAGCAGCTCAAGACTAGCGGGAGGGCTGGGGGAGCTGTTTTTT.

The chain joins TRBV25-1 to TRBJ1-1; weak D call: TRBD1 (5 bases). V lost 7 bases, J lost 0 bases, and 9 bases lay in between. The CDR3 has 13 residues. Germline-derived CDR1 and CDR2 are MGHDK and SYGVNS. CDR3: CASKGHLNTEAFF. In nucleotides, the CDR3 is TGTGCCAGCAAAGGACACCTGAACACTGAAGCTTTCTTT. The whole variable domain, filled in from reference TRBV25-1 and TRBJ1-1, reads EADIYQTPRYLVIGTGKKITLECSQTMGHDKMYWYQQDPGMELHLIHYSYGVNSTEKGDLSSESTVSRIRTEHFPLTLESARPSHTSQYLCASKGHLNTEAFFGQGTRLTVV.

This chain joins TRBV5-1 and TRBJ1-3; D may be TRBD1 (6 bases). Between the trimmed V and J ends, which lost 0 bases and 8 bases, there was a span of 9 bases. The CDR3 loop spans 13 amino acids. Germline lookup yields CDR1 SGHRS and CDR2 YFSETQ. This chain's CDR3 is CASSLDREDTIYF. The CDR3 DNA sequence: TGCGCCAGCAGCTTGGACAGGGAAGACACCATATATTTT.

The J gene is TRBJ1-1, the V gene TRBV5-1; 9 bases are a match to TRBD1. The CDR3 has 15 amino acids. Per the germline V gene, CDR1 is SGHRS and CDR2 is YFSETQ. V was clipped by 0 bases and J by 6 bases; unmatched bases: 6. DNA for the CDR3: TGCGCCAGCAGCTTGGACAGGGGGCAATCCCCTGAAGCTTTCTTT. Translated, it gives CASSLDRGQSPEAFF.

The CDR3 here is CASSETRTGNTIYF. CDR3 nucleotides: TGTGCCAGTTCCGAAACACGAACTGGAAACACCATATATTTT. This chain links TRBV19 with TRBJ1-3, with D unclear. The V end was cut by 8 bases, the J end by 2 bases, with 13 bases between. The CDR3 extends over 14 amino acids. Germline CDR1 LNHDA, CDR2 SQIVND (reference sequence).

The chain links TRBV5-1 to TRBJ2-1, with 9 bases fitting TRBD2. Germline V lookup: CDR1 SGHRS, CDR2 YFSETQ. This CDR3 has 15 amino acids. V lost 3 bases to trimming and J lost 6 bases; unmatched junction nucleotides: 7. CDR3 nucleotides: TGCGCCAGCAGCTCCAGCGGGAGGTGGGGCAATGAGCAGTTCTTC. It specifies CASSSSGRWGNEQFF. Full variable domain (outside the CDR3, taken from reference TRBV5-1 and TRBJ2-1): KAGVTQTPRYLIKTRGQQVTLSCSPISGHRSVSWYQQTPGQGLQFLFEYFSETQRNKGNFPGRFSGRQFSNSRSEMNVSTLELGDSALYLCASSSSGRWGNEQFFGPGTRLTVL.

The chain has TRBV6-4 and TRBJ2-5; D is ambiguous. V lost 0 bases to trimming and J lost 7 bases, with 9 bases between them. Germline V gene data show CDR1 as MRHNA and CDR2 as SNTAGT. The CDR3 is 13 amino acids. CDR3 bases: TGTGCCAGCAGTGACTCGATCGGTGGGACCCAGTACTTC. This translates into CASSDSIGGTQYF.